This is a list of T cell receptor beta chains from one sample in a study of shared clonotypes between healthy human individuals. Profiled with immunoSEQ multiplex PCR; TCRdb holds only in-frame clones, not every one. Of some 1,100,000 clones in the sample, approximately 78% are singletons; the top ten hold about 0.52%. The sample was memory CD4+ T cells from PBMCs. The receptors were sampled from a man aged 18 to 29 in good health. Some clones in this sample may be carry-over from other donors' samples. The CDR3 runs from the conserved cysteine through the conserved F or W. The order of the fields is D gene, J gene, V gene, clone size, CDR3 DNA, CDR3 protein. A D gene is named only where the DNA matches it firmly. Size values are once, few and many counts, or a class for expanded clones, and some rows have none.

-,TRBJ1-4,TRBV28,-,TGTGCCAGCAGCCACCTAGACGAAAAACTGTTTTTT,CASSHLDEKLFF
-,TRBJ2-7,TRBV28,-,TGTGCCAGCAGTACCGGGACGGCGAGCTCCTACGAGCAGTACTTC,CASSTGTASSYEQYF
-,TRBJ1-2,TRBV19,-,TGTGCCAGTAGTACCCAGACAGGTAGCTCCTATGGCTACACCTTC,CASSTQTGSSYGYTF
-,TRBJ2-2,TRBV6-6,-,TGTGCCAGCAGCACACAGGGTTCCAGGTCCGGGGAGCTGTTTTTT,CASSTQGSRSGELFF
-,TRBJ1-1,TRBV28,few,TGTGCCAGCATTCCTGGCGGGGAGCGCACTGAAGCTTTCTTT,CASIPGGERTEAFF
-,TRBJ1-4,TRBV5-1,-,TGCGCCAGCAGCTGGGGGATTGGGGCTAATGAAAAACTGTTTTTT,CASSWGIGANEKLFF
-,TRBJ2-7,TRBV5-6,-,TGTGCCAGCAGCTTGGCCCCCCACGCTCAGGAGCAGTACTTC,CASSLAPHAQEQYF
-,TRBJ2-1,TRBV19,-,TGTGCCAGTAGTACGGGACTCCCGGGGGCTGAGCAGTTCTTC,CASSTGLPGAEQFF
TRBD1,TRBJ1-2,TRBV15,few,TGTGCCACCAGCATGACGAGGGACAGAGGCTACACCTTC,CATSMTRDRGYTF
TRBD2,TRBJ2-3,TRBV27,-,TGTGCCAGCAGTCGGACTAGCGCTACAGATACGCAGTATTTT,CASSRTSATDTQYF
-,TRBJ1-2,TRBV6-1,-,TGTGCCAGCAGGTGGACAGTCTATGGCTACACCTTC,CASRWTVYGYTF
-,TRBJ2-2,TRBV9,many,TGTGCCAGCAGCGGAGCCAATGGGGCGAGCCTCGAGACCGGGGAGCTGTTTTTT,CASSGANGASLETGELFF
-,TRBJ2-2,TRBV18,-,TGTGCCAGCTCACCCCTCACCGGGGAGCTGTTTTTT,CASSPLTGELFF
-,TRBJ1-3,TRBV14,few,TGTGCCAGCAGCCAAAGGACCGTCTCTGGAAACACCATATATTTT,CASSQRTVSGNTIYF
TRBD2,TRBJ2-2,TRBV5-1,-,TGCGCCAGCAGCTGGGGGACTAGCGGGGAGCTGTTTTTT,CASSWGTSGELFF
-,TRBJ1-1,TRBV9,-,TGTGCCAGCAGCGTAGACCAGGGTTTACCCCTGAACACTGAAGCTTTCTTT,CASSVDQGLPLNTEAFF
-,TRBJ1-2,TRBV6-5,-,TGTGCCAGCAGTTATACGCAGAACTATGGCTACACCTTC,CASSYTQNYGYTF
-,TRBJ2-3,TRBV29-1,-,TGCAGCGTGGACCCCCTCAGCACAGATACGCAGTATTTT,CSVDPLSTDTQYF
-,TRBJ2-2,TRBV6-4,-,TGTGCCAGCAGTCCGAAACAGAACACCGGGGAGCTGTTTTTT,CASSPKQNTGELFF
TRBD2,TRBJ2-1,TRBV9,-,TGTGCCAGCAGCGTAGGGACTAGCGGAGTTTCCTACAATGAGCAGTTCTTC,CASSVGTSGVSYNEQFF
TRBD1,TRBJ2-2,TRBV30,-,TGTGCCTGGAGCGACAGGGAGTTCGGGGAGCTGTTTTTT,CAWSDREFGELFF
TRBD1,TRBJ2-3,TRBV2,-,TGTGCCAGCAGTGAGGACAGGGGCACAGATACGCAGTATTTT,CASSEDRGTDTQYF
TRBD1,TRBJ2-7,TRBV4-1,-,TGCGCCAGCAGCCAAGCAGGGGGCCGGACCTACGAGCAGTACTTC,CASSQAGGRTYEQYF
-,TRBJ1-4,TRBV19,-,TGTGCCAGTAGTGTGGACATTTTTAATGAAAAACTGTTTTTT,CASSVDIFNEKLFF
-,TRBJ2-1,TRBV6-5,-,TGTGCCAGCAGTTACGGGGACCACCTCAATGAGCAGTTCTTC,CASSYGDHLNEQFF
-,TRBJ2-5,TRBV5-1,once,TGCGCCAGCAGCTCCGGGACTCTCCGGGAGACCCAGTACTTC,CASSSGTLRETQYF
-,TRBJ1-4,TRBV7-9,-,TGTGCCAGCAGCACGGGATTGGGGGATGAAAAACTGTTTTTT,CASSTGLGDEKLFF
-,TRBJ1-5,TRBV7-2,once,TGTGCCAGCAGCTTAGTTTGGGGGGCGGGCAATCAGCCCCAGCATTTT,CASSLVWGAGNQPQHF
-,TRBJ2-3,TRBV6-1,-,TGTGCCAGCAGGGCCCCGGGAGATACGCAGTATTTT,CASRAPGDTQYF
-,TRBJ2-7,TRBV7-2,-,TGTGCCAGCAGCTTAGGCGGCGCACCCCCCTACGAGCAGTACTTC,CASSLGGAPPYEQYF
-,TRBJ2-3,TRBV11-3,-,TGTGCCAGCAGCCAGACAGAGTTGGCAGATACGCAGTATTTT,CASSQTELADTQYF
-,TRBJ2-7,TRBV7-9,many,TGTGCCAGCAGCCCCCGGGGGCGCGAGCAGTACTTC,CASSPRGREQYF
TRBD2,TRBJ2-2,TRBV7-3,-,TGTGCCAGCAGCTTAATCACTAGCGCTGGGGAGCTGTTTTTT,CASSLITSAGELFF
TRBD1,TRBJ2-7,TRBV9,many,TGTGCCAGCAGCGTGACAGGGGAAGAGCAGTACTTC,CASSVTGEEQYF
-,TRBJ1-5,TRBV5-4,-,TGTGCCAGCAGCTTGGAACGAAATCAGCCCCAGCATTTT,CASSLERNQPQHF
-,TRBJ2-1,TRBV28,-,TGTGCCAGCAGTTTTGTGGGATATCTGACGGGGAATGAGCAGTTCTTC,CASSFVGYLTGNEQFF
TRBD2,TRBJ2-3,TRBV4-3,-,TGCGCCAGCAGCCAAGATCCCCCTAGCGGGGCAAGCACAGATACGCAGTATTTT,CASSQDPPSGASTDTQYF
TRBD2,TRBJ2-7,TRBV2,-,TGTGCCAGCAGTGAAGCAGAGACTAGCGCCGTCTACGAGCAGTACTTC,CASSEAETSAVYEQYF
TRBD1,TRBJ2-3,TRBV10-3,-,TGTGCCGCTGCGGTAGGGGGCAGGACAGATACGCAGTATTTT,CAAAVGGRTDTQYF
-,TRBJ1-4,TRBV15,-,TGTGCCACCAGCAGGGGGGTAGAAGAAAAACTGTTTTTT,CATSRGVEEKLFF
TRBD1,TRBJ2-7,TRBV15,-,TGTGCCACCAGCACCAACAGGGGGCTCGCGTACGAGCAGTACTTC,CATSTNRGLAYEQYF
-,TRBJ1-1,TRBV7-3,-,TGTGCCAGCAGCTTATCTACGTACAGTGAAGCTTTCTTT,CASSLSTYSEAFF
-,TRBJ2-3,TRBV30,-,TGTGCCTGGAGTGTAATGGACACCAGGGGCTGGGGCACAGATACGCAGTATTTT,CAWSVMDTRGWGTDTQYF
-,TRBJ1-1,TRBV27,many,TGTGCCAGCAGTTTAGGGCAGCTCCGCACTGAAGCTTTCTTT,CASSLGQLRTEAFF
TRBD1,TRBJ1-5,TRBV28,few,TGTGCCAGCAGTGGGGACCTGGACAGGGGCCCCCATTTT,CASSGDLDRGPHF
TRBD1,TRBJ2-5,TRBV5-1,-,TGCGCCAGCAGCGCGACAGGGCAAGAGACCCAGTACTTC,CASSATGQETQYF
-,TRBJ1-4,TRBV15,few,TGTGCCACCAGCAGAGATCTCTGGACAGCAACTAATGAAAAACTGTTTTTT,CATSRDLWTATNEKLFF
-,TRBJ2-7,TRBV7-2,-,TGTGCCAGCAGCCCCAGGAGGGGCGAGCAGTACTTC,CASSPRRGEQYF
-,TRBJ2-5,TRBV11-2,-,TGTGCCAGCAGCGGATCTGTTGAAGAGACCCAGTACTTC,CASSGSVEETQYF